This T cell receptor beta chain emerged from a study of T-cell reconstitution after alpha-beta-depleted transplantation in children. General study findings and limits: The main origin of T-cell counts and diversity one year after transplant was newly produced T cells. Diversity of TCRbeta at day 60 was high in some patients, arising from surviving recipient T cells and thymic progenitors. The study reportedly traced alpha-beta T cells about two months after transplant to several hundred expanded graft clones.

The V gene's germline CDR1 is SGHTA and CDR2 FQGNSA. Germline trimming cut 6 bases from V and 7 bases from J; bases unmatched to any gene: 10. The CDR3 has 14 residues. This clonotype has a count of ten or more. Its target is unknown. For TCRbeta, the library was prepared with unique molecular identifiers. MiXCR was run by TCRdb on the PCR reads, yielding one entry per CDR3 protein. The sample contains around 250,000 distinct CDR3 sequences, roughly 8.2% of which appear only once. The chain uses TRBV7-2 and TRBJ1-1; 8 bases are a match to TRBD1. This TCR came from a male patient younger than 18 who had a stem cell transplant for acute lymphoblastic leukemia, so the T cells may come from the graft donor. This sample comprised PBMCs, mostly from graft donor cells, obtained 180 days after TCRalphabeta/CD19-depleted stem cell transplant. The CDR3 spells CASRRDRGGNEAFF. CDR3 in DNA: TGTGCCAGCAGGCGTGACAGGGGAGGAAATGAAGCTTTCTTT.